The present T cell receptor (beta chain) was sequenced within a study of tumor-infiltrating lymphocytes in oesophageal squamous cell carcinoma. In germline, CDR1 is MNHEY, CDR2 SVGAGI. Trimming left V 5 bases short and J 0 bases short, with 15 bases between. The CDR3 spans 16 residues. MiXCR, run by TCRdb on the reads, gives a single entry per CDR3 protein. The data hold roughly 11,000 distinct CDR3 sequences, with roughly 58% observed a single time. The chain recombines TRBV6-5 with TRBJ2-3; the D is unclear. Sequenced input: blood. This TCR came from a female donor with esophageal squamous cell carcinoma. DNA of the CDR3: TGTGCCAGCAGTGCTCGTATCGGGCTTAGCACAGATACGCAGTATTTT. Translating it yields CASSARIGLSTDTQYF.